This TCR beta chain appears in the sequencing data of a study of blood T cell repertoires in COVID-19. Across the study: Sites across the United States, Italy and Spain contributed samples from acute and convalescent COVID-19.

The V and J ends lost 0 bases and 4 bases respectively, with 6 bases between them. This CDR3 is 13 amino acids long. Germline-derived CDR1 and CDR2 are SGHAT and FQNNGV. The authors' processing: Estimates of nucleated cell counts were drawn from the amplification of reference gene primers. The protocol was immunoSEQ multiplex PCR, while the TCRdb copy is restricted to in-frame clones and leaves out a portion. That table gives V, J and clone size, and the DNA gave D and trimming. This sample has fewer than 250,000 clones, with around 80% found just once. This rearrangement joins TRBV11-2 to TRBJ1-1, with D tentatively TRBD1 (5 bases). This clonotype originated in a man in his thirties or forties with active or convalescent COVID-19. Source material: peripheral blood. CDR3 protein: CASSLEGLTEAFF. CDR3 DNA: TGTGCCAGCAGCTTAGAGGGACTCACTGAAGCTTTCTTT.